The rows below give T cell receptor beta chains drawn from one sample of a study of blood T cell repertoires in COVID-19. TCRdb's table, derived via immunoSEQ multiplex PCR, lists solely in-frame clones and lacks some. The sample yields 210,000 or so clones, about 90% seen once. Sequencing input: peripheral blood. The source is a woman aged 55-69 years with acute or convalescent COVID-19. The CDR3 runs from the conserved cysteine through the conserved F or W. Each record gives: V gene, CDR3 length, J gene, D gene, clone size, CDR3 protein, CDR3 DNA. D genes are given only for firm matches. For some rows the clone size is stated as once, few or many, or as a class when expanded; others skip it.

TRBV18	13	TRBJ1-2	-	-	CASISGRDSGYTF	TGTGCCAGCATCTCCGGTAGGGACTCTGGCTACACCTTC
TRBV7-2	17	TRBJ2-7	-	-	CASSFLRGQGSSYEQYF	TGTGCCAGCAGCTTCCTCCGAGGGCAGGGGTCCTCCTACGAGCAGTACTTC
TRBV7-2	17	TRBJ1-5	-	-	CASSSLPRGYSNQPQHF	TGTGCCAGCAGCTCTCTTCCGCGGGGGTATAGCAATCAGCCCCAGCATTTT
TRBV5-1	13	TRBJ2-5	-	-	CASSLPDQETQYF	TGCGCCAGCAGCTTGCCAGACCAAGAGACCCAGTACTTC
TRBV7-3	15	TRBJ2-5	TRBD2	-	CASSLEGLAGETQYF	TGTGCCAGCAGCTTAGAGGGACTAGCGGGAGAGACCCAGTACTTC
TRBV19	15	TRBJ1-2	TRBD1	-	CASSKSDRGQDGYTF	TGTGCCAGTAGTAAATCGGACAGGGGGCAAGATGGCTACACCTTC
TRBV7-9	14	TRBJ2-4	-	-	CASSLAPTGRGLYF	TGTGCCAGCAGCTTAGCCCCTACAGGTAGGGGGTTGTACTTC
TRBV29-1	14	TRBJ2-2	TRBD1	-	CSVGGQRNTGELFF	TGCAGCGTTGGGGGACAGAGGAACACCGGGGAGCTGTTTTTT
TRBV30	14	TRBJ1-6	TRBD1	-	CAFRDRARNSPLHF	TGTGCCTTTCGGGACAGGGCGAGGAATTCACCCCTCCACTTT
TRBV30	17	TRBJ1-5	TRBD1	-	CAWGGPIRRQGDQPQHF	TGTGCCTGGGGCGGACCCATCAGGAGACAGGGGGATCAGCCCCAGCATTTT
TRBV5-4	16	TRBJ1-3	-	once	CASSLNGPFTGNTIYF	TGTGCCAGCAGCTTAAACGGTCCATTCACTGGAAACACCATATATTTT
TRBV5-1	14	TRBJ1-1	-	-	CASSLAQGYTEAFF	TGCGCCAGCAGCTTGGCCCAGGGGTACACTGAAGCTTTCTTT
TRBV3-1/TRBV3-2	13	TRBJ2-1	-	-	CAGVPGDYNEQFF	TGTGCCGGGGTCCCGGGGGACTACAATGAGCAGTTCTTC
TRBV6-2/TRBV6-3	14	TRBJ1-2	TRBD1	-	CASSYTGATSGYTF	TGTGCCAGCAGTTACACAGGGGCCACTAGTGGCTACACCTTC
TRBV28	13	TRBJ2-3	TRBD1	-	CASRGQGSDTQYF	TGTGCCAGCAGAGGACAGGGATCAGATACGCAGTATTTT
TRBV4-2	14	TRBJ2-1	-	-	CASSQGGRYNEQFF	TGTGCCAGCAGCCAGGGGGGACGCTACAATGAGCAGTTCTTC
TRBV5-6	14	TRBJ1-1	-	-	CASSLRGVITEAFF	TGTGCCAGCAGCTTGAGGGGTGTAATCACTGAAGCTTTCTTT
TRBV9	14	TRBJ1-2	TRBD1	few	CASTSPGQGYGYTF	TGTGCCAGCACCAGCCCGGGACAGGGGTATGGCTACACCTTC
TRBV9	15	TRBJ2-1	TRBD1	-	CASSVRDSLYNEQFF	TGTGCCAGCAGCGTCCGGGACAGCCTTTACAATGAGCAGTTCTTC
TRBV6-5	14	TRBJ2-5	-	-	CASSFTNRVKTQYF	TGTGCCAGCAGTTTTACAAACAGGGTTAAGACCCAGTACTTC
TRBV6-6	13	TRBJ1-2	-	-	CASSYSGNYGYTF	TGTGCCAGCAGTTACTCCGGGAACTATGGCTACACCTTC
TRBV9	15	TRBJ2-7	TRBD2	-	CASSVAGTSGYEQYF	TGTGCCAGCAGCGTAGCTGGAACTAGCGGGTACGAGCAGTACTTC
TRBV20-1	13	TRBJ2-7	TRBD2	-	CSASGGSHYEQYF	TGCAGTGCTAGTGGCGGGAGCCACTACGAGCAGTACTTC
TRBV7-2	14	TRBJ2-7	-	-	CASSLQGTSYEQYF	TGTGCCAGCAGCTTACAGGGGACCTCCTACGAGCAGTACTTC
TRBV10-2	15	TRBJ2-7	TRBD2	-	CASKEGTSKSHEQYF	TGCGCCAGCAAAGAAGGGACTAGCAAGAGCCACGAGCAGTACTTC
TRBV11-2	17	TRBJ1-2	-	-	CASSLVGLVGQGYGYTF	TGTGCCAGCAGCTTAGTTGGGTTGGTGGGCCAGGGCTATGGCTACACCTTC
TRBV30	13	TRBJ2-7	TRBD1	-	CAWTPGQGYEQYF	TGTGCCTGGACTCCGGGACAGGGGTACGAGCAGTACTTC
TRBV27	17	TRBJ2-2	TRBD2	-	CASSPRLAGGHTGELFF	TGTGCCAGCAGTCCACGACTAGCGGGAGGACACACCGGGGAGCTGTTTTTT
TRBV7-9	12	TRBJ2-1	-	-	CASSRAGYEQFF	TGTGCCAGCAGTCGGGCGGGTTATGAGCAGTTCTTC
TRBV23-1	17	TRBJ2-4	-	-	CASSRPGQKVVKNIQYF	TGCGCCAGCAGTCGGCCTGGACAGAAGGTAGTCAAAAACATTCAGTACTTC
TRBV7-2	13	TRBJ2-3	-	once	CASSLDRDDTQYF	TGTGCCAGCAGCTTAGACAGGGATGATACGCAGTATTTT
TRBV7-8	13	TRBJ1-2	-	-	CASSLGVVNGYTF	TGTGCCAGCAGCTTAGGTGTCGTAAATGGCTACACCTTC
TRBV7-8	18	TRBJ1-4	-	-	CASSLTGSKFRTNEKLFF	TGTGCCAGCAGCTTAACAGGAAGCAAGTTCCGAACTAATGAAAAACTGTTTTTT
TRBV5-1	13	TRBJ1-2	TRBD1	-	CASRWDRDEGYTF	TGCGCCAGCAGATGGGACAGGGATGAAGGCTACACCTTC
TRBV5-6	13	TRBJ1-1	-	-	CASSPRGNTEAFF	TGTGCCAGCAGCCCAAGGGGGAACACTGAAGCTTTCTTT
TRBV6-2/TRBV6-3	15	TRBJ1-1	-	-	CASSYLGRVNTEAFF	TGTGCCAGCAGTTACTTGGGCAGGGTGAACACTGAAGCTTTCTTT
TRBV18	16	TRBJ1-5	TRBD1	-	CASSPPEGTGTQPQHF	TGTGCCAGCTCACCCCCCGAAGGGACAGGGACTCAGCCCCAGCATTTT
TRBV7-2	13	TRBJ1-5	-	few	CASSLDRTQPQHF	TGTGCCAGCAGCCTAGACAGGACCCAGCCCCAGCATTTT
TRBV3-1/TRBV3-2	19	TRBJ1-3	TRBD1	-	CASSQEFGTGLRSGNTIYF	TGTGCCAGCAGCCAAGAGTTTGGGACAGGGTTGAGGTCTGGAAACACCATATATTTT
TRBV19	14	TRBJ1-1	-	-	CASSINSLNTEAFF	TGTGCCAGTAGTATTAACAGCTTGAACACTGAAGCTTTCTTT
TRBV28	15	TRBJ1-1	TRBD1	-	CAIYVRDSMNTEAFF	TGTGCCATCTACGTGAGGGACAGCATGAACACTGAAGCTTTCTTT